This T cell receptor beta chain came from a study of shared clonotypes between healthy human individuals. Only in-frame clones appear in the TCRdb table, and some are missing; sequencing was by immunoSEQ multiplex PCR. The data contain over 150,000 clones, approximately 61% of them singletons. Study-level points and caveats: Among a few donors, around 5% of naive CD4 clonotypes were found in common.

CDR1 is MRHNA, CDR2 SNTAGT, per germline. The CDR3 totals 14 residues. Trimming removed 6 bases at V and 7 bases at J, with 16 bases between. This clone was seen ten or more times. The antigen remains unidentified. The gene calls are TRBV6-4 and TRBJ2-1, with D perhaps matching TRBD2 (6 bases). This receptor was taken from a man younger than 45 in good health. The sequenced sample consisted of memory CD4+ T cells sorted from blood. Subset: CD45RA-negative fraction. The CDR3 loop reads CASSPQPSGNEQFF. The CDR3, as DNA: TGTGCCAGCAGCCCACAGCCAAGCGGGAATGAGCAGTTCTTC.